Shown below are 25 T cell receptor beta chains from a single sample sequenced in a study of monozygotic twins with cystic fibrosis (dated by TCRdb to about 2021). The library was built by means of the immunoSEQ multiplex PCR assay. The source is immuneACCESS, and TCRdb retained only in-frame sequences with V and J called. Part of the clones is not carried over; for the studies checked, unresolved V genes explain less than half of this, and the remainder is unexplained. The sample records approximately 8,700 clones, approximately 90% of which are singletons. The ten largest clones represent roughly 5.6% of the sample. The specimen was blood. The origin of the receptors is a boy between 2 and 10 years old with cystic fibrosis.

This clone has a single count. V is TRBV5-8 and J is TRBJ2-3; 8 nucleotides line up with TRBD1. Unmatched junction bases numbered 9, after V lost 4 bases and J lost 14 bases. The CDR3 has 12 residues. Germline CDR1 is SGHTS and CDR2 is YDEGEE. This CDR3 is CASSPEQGVMYF. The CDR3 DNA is TGTGCCAGCAGCCCTGAACAGGGGGTTATGTATTTT.

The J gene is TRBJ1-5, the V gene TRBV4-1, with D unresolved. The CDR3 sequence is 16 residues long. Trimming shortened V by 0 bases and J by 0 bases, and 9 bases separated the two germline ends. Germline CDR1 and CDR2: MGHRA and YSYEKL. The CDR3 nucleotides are TGCGCCAGCAGCCAAGATCGGGAGGTTAGCAATCAGCCCCAGCATTTT. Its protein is CASSQDREVSNQPQHF.

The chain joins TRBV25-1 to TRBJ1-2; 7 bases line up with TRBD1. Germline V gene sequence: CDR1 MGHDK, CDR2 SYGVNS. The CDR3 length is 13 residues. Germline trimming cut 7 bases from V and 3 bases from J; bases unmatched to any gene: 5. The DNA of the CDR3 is TGTGCCAGCACAAGGGACAGCTACTATGGCTACACCTTC. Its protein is CASTRDSYYGYTF.

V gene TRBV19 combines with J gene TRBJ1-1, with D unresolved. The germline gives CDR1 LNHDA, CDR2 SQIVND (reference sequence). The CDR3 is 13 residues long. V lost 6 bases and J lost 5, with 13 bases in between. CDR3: CASSEKGRTEAFF. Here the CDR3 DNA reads TGTGCCAGTAGCGAAAAAGGACGGACTGAAGCTTTCTTT.

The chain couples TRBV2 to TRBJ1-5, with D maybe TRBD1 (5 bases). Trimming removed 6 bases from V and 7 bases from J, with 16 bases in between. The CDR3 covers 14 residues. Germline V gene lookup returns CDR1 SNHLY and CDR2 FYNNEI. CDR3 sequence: CASRRQGTEQPQHF. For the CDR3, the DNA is TGTGCCAGCAGACGCCAGGGTACGGAGCAGCCCCAGCATTTT.

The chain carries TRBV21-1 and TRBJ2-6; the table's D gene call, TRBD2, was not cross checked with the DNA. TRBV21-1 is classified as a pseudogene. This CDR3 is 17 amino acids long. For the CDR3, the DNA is TGTGCCAGCAGCTCACGTGACTGGAGCTCTGGGGCCAACGTCCTGACTTTC. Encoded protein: CASSSRDWSSGANVLTF.

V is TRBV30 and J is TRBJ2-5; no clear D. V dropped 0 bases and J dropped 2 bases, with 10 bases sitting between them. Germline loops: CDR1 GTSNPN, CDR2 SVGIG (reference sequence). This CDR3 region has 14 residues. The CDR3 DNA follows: TGTGCCTGGAGTGTACATCGTCCTCAAGAGACCCAGTACTTC. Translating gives CAWSVHRPQETQYF.

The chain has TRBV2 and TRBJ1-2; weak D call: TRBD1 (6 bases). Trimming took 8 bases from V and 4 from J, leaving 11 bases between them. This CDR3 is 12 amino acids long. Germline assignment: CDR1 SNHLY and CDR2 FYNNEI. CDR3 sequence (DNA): TGTGCCAGCCGGACAGCCATCTATGGCTACACCTTC. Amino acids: CASRTAIYGYTF.

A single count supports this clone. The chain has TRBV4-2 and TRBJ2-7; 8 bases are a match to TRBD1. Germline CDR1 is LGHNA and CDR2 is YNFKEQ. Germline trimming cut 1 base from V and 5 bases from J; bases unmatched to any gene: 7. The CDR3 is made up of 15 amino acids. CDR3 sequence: CASSQVRTGNNEQYF. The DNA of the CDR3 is TGTGCCAGCAGCCAAGTTAGGACAGGGAACAACGAGCAGTACTTC.

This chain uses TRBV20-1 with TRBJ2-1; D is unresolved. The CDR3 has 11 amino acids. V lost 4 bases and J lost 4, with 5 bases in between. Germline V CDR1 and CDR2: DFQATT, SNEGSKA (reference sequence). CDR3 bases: TGCAGTGCTACCCAATACAATGAGCAGTTCTTC. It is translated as CSATQYNEQFF.

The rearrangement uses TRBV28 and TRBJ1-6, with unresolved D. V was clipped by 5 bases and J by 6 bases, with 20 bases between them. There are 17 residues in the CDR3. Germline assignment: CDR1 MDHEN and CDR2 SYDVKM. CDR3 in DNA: TGTGCCAGCAGTGGGAGTACACATGGCTCTCGTAATTCACCCCTCCACTTT. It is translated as CASSGSTHGSRNSPLHF.

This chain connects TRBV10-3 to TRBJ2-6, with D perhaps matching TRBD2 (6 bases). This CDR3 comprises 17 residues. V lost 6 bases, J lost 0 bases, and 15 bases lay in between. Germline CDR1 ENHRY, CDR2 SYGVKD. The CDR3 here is CAISPTGSLSGANVLTF. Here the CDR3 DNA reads TGTGCCATCAGCCCTACCGGGAGCCTCTCTGGGGCCAACGTCCTGACTTTC.

CDR3 nucleotide sequence: TGTGCCTGGAGTGCTTCAGGGGGAAATCAGCCCCAGCATTTT. Its protein product is CAWSASGGNQPQHF. This chain joins TRBV30 and TRBJ1-5; 7 nucleotides line up with TRBD1. Germline CDR1 is GTSNPN and CDR2 is SVGIG (reference sequence). This CDR3 has 14 amino acids. After removal of 1 base from V and 4 bases from J, the junction contained 4 bases not matched to a gene.

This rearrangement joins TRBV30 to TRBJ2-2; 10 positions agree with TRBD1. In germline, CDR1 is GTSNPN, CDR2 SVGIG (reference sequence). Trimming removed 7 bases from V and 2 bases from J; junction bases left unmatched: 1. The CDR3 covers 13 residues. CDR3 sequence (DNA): TGTGCCTCGACAGGGGGCAACACCGGGGAGCTGTTTTTT. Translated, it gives CASTGGNTGELFF.

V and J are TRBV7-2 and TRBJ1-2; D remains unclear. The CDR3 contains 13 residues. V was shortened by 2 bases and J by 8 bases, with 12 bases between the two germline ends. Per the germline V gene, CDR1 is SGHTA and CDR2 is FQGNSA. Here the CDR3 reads CASSLTGWVGYTF. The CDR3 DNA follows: TGTGCCAGCAGCTTAACCGGGTGGGTAGGCTACACCTTC.

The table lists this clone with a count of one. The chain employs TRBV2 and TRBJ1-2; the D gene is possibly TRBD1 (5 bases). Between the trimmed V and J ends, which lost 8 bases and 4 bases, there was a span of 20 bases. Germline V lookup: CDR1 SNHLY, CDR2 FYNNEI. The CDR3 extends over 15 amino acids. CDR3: CASYPRGSHPYGYTF. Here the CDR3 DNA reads TGTGCCAGCTATCCAAGGGGCAGCCACCCCTATGGCTACACCTTC.

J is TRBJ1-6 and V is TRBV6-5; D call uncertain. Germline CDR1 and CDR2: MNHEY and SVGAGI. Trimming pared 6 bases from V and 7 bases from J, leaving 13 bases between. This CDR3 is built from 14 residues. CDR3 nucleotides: TGTGCCAGCAGCCCTTTGCGGGAGAATTCACCCCTCCACTTT. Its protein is CASSPLRENSPLHF.

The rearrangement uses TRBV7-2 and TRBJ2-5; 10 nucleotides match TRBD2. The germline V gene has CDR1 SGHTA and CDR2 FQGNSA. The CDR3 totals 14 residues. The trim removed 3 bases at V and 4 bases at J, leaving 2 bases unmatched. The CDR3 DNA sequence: TGTGCCAGCAGCTTCCAGCGGGGGGGAGAGACCCAGTACTTC. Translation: CASSFQRGGETQYF.

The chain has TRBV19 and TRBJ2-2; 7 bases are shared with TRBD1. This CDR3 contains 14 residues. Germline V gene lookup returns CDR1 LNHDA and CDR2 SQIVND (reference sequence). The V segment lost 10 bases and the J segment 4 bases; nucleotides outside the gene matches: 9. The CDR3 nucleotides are TGTGCCACTGGCGACAGGGTTGGCACCGGGGAGCTGTTTTTT. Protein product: CATGDRVGTGELFF.

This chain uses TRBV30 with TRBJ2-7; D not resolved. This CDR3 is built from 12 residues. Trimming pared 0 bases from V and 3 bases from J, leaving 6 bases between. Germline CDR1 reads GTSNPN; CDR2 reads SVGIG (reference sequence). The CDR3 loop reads CAWSVNSYEQYV. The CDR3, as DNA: TGTGCCTGGAGTGTCAATAGCTACGAGCAGTACGTC.

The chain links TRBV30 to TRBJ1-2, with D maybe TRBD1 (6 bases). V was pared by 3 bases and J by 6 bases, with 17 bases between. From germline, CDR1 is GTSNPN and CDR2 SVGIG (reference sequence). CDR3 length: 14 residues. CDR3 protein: CAWRDTGKADGYTF. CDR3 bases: TGTGCCTGGAGGGATACAGGGAAAGCGGATGGCTACACCTTC.

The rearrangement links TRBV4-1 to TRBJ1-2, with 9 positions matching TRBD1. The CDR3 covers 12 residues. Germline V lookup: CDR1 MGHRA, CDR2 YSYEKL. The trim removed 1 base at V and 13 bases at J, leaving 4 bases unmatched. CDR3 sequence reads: CASSQVGTGCTF. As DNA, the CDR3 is TGCGCCAGCAGCCAAGTGGGGACAGGGTGCACCTTC.

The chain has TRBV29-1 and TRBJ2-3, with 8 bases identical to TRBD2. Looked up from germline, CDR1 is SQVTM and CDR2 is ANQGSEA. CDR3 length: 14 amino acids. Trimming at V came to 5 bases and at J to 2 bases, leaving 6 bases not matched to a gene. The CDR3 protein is CSVWIAGITDTQYF. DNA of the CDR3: TGCAGCGTTTGGATAGCGGGGATCACAGATACGCAGTATTTT.

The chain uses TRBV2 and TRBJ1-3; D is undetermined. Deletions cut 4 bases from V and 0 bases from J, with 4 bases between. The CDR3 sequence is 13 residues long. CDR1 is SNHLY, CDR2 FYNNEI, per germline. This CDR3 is CASSVTSGNTIYF. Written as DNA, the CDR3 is TGTGCCAGCAGTGTCACCTCTGGAAACACCATATATTTT.

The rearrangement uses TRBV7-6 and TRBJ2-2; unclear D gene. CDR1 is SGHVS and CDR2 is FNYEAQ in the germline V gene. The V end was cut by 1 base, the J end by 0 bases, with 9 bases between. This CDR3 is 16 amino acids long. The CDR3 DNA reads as TGTGCCAGCAGCTTAGAAGCGCACGCGAACACCGGGGAGCTGTTTTTT. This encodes CASSLEAHANTGELFF.